This T cell receptor (beta chain) was recorded in a study of PD-L1 blockade in urothelial cancer. Study background: In the mid-2010s, patients got going on atezolizumab, taking 1,200 mg intravenously every 3 weeks. As for prior chemotherapy regimens, patients had received 0 to 3. Samples came from 3 weeks, at the second dose, and 6 weeks into treatment.

Germline-derived CDR1 and CDR2 are SEHNR and FQNEAQ (reference sequence). CDR3 length equals 15 residues. The V end was cut by 1 base, the J end by 0 bases, with 9 bases between. Indicated time point: pretreatment peripheral blood. The method was immunoSEQ multiplex PCR; TCRdb's version includes in-frame clones alone and lacks a portion of them. The data show tens of thousands of clones, 84% seen once. This rearrangement joins TRBV7-9 to TRBJ2-5; perhaps TRBD2 as D (5 bases). This specimen was PBMCs, taken around atezolizumab (anti-PD-L1) treatment. The clonotype was recovered from a man in his fifties or sixties with urothelial cancer. CDR3 protein: CASSLDPGYQETQYF. The CDR3 DNA sequence: TGTGCCAGCAGCTTAGACCCGGGATACCAAGAGACCCAGTACTTC.